Reported below is one T cell receptor beta chain. Its antigen is not known. The CDR3 is 15 amino acids. Germline V lookup: CDR1 SGHNT, CDR2 YENEEA. Trimming took 4 bases from V and 0 from J, leaving 10 bases between them. This entry is derived from a study of cytomegalovirus exposure and HLA in healthy donors. Study overall: The roughly 130 validation repertoires used the same platform as the roughly 720 first-cohort repertoires (as reported by a later analysis).

Study observations and caveats: The majority of TCR sequences were rare, yet some public TCRs appeared in many donors. According to a subsequent analysis, TCR clusters identified in the first cohort showed a tendency to co-occur across the approximately 120 validation repertoires.

Only in-frame clones appear in the TCRdb table, and some are missing; sequencing was by immunoSEQ multiplex PCR. Of 60,000 to 90,000 clones listed, roughly 80% were seen once; the top ten hold 3%. Donors came from a validation cohort of some 130 subjects, distinct from the first 666-subject cohort. Sequencing was done on a sample of PBMCs. The receptor's source is a man under 40 in good health and CMV-seronegative. The chain employs TRBV11-3 and TRBJ1-3, with a possible D match to TRBD1 (5 bases). The CDR3 coding sequence is TGTGCCAGCAGCTCTCAGGGTAGCTCTGGAAACACCATATATTTT. Its protein is CASSSQGSSGNTIYF.